Listed below are T cell receptor beta chains from one sample, sequenced in a study of siplizumab effects on memory and regulatory T cells. Using immunoSEQ multiplex PCR, the repertoire was profiled, and TCRdb retains in-frame clones only, with some absent. The sample shows about 100,000 clones, about nine tenths of them seen only once. The sample was non-Treg CD4+ T cells sorted from blood. These receptors all stem from a human donor in good health. Each CDR3 is given with its conserved first and last residue. D genes are given only for firm matches. Size is stated for part of the rows, as once, few or many counts, or as a class when the clone is expanded.

v_gene: TRBV5-5; d_gene: NA; abundance: NA; j_gene: TRBJ2-5; CDR3aa: CASSSTGQETQYF; CDR3nt: TGTGCCAGCAGCTCTACAGGGCAAGAGACCCAGTACTTC
v_gene: TRBV25-1; d_gene: NA; abundance: NA; j_gene: TRBJ2-1; CDR3aa: CASSEFRYNEQFF; CDR3nt: TGTGCCAGCAGTGAATTTAGGTACAATGAGCAGTTCTTC
v_gene: TRBV15; d_gene: TRBD1; abundance: few; j_gene: TRBJ1-1; CDR3aa: CATSRDPGQKNTEAFF; CDR3nt: TGTGCCACCAGCAGGGATCCGGGACAGAAGAACACTGAAGCTTTCTTT
v_gene: TRBV30; d_gene: NA; abundance: NA; j_gene: TRBJ1-4; CDR3aa: CAWSVGTSNGKLFF; CDR3nt: TGTGCCTGGAGTGTCGGGACATCGAATGGTAAACTGTTTTTT
v_gene: TRBV15; d_gene: NA; abundance: NA; j_gene: TRBJ2-7; CDR3aa: CATSRDRDYEQYF; CDR3nt: TGTGCCACCAGCAGAGACAGGGACTACGAGCAGTACTTC
v_gene: TRBV6-5; d_gene: TRBD1; abundance: NA; j_gene: TRBJ2-6; CDR3aa: CASRNTGVGANVLTF; CDR3nt: TGTGCCAGCAGAAACACAGGGGTGGGGGCCAACGTCCTGACTTTC
v_gene: TRBV28; d_gene: NA; abundance: NA; j_gene: TRBJ1-3; CDR3aa: CASSFGQGSSGNTIYF; CDR3nt: TGTGCCAGCAGTTTCGGGCAGGGTTCCTCTGGAAACACCATATATTTT
v_gene: TRBV5-1; d_gene: TRBD1; abundance: NA; j_gene: TRBJ1-1; CDR3aa: CASSRQGTEAFF; CDR3nt: TGCGCCAGCAGCCGACAGGGGACTGAAGCTTTCTTT
v_gene: TRBV18; d_gene: NA; abundance: NA; j_gene: TRBJ2-1; CDR3aa: CASSPLLESGNEQFF; CDR3nt: TGTGCCAGCTCACCCCTACTAGAATCCGGCAATGAGCAGTTCTTC
v_gene: TRBV5-1; d_gene: TRBD1; abundance: NA; j_gene: TRBJ2-7; CDR3aa: CASSQTGGSYEQYF; CDR3nt: TGCGCCAGCAGCCAGACAGGGGGGTCCTACGAGCAGTACTTC
v_gene: TRBV18; d_gene: TRBD2; abundance: NA; j_gene: TRBJ2-1; CDR3aa: CASSPQGGVDEQFF; CDR3nt: TGTGCCAGCTCACCACAGGGAGGGGTGGATGAGCAGTTCTTC
v_gene: TRBV6-1; d_gene: TRBD2; abundance: NA; j_gene: TRBJ2-5; CDR3aa: CASSAISSGRGRWETQYF; CDR3nt: TGTGCCAGCAGTGCCATTTCTAGCGGGAGGGGCCGTTGGGAGACCCAGTACTTC
v_gene: TRBV4-1; d_gene: NA; abundance: NA; j_gene: TRBJ2-1; CDR3aa: CASSQVTGVPNEQFF; CDR3nt: TGCGCCAGCAGCCAAGTTACTGGTGTCCCCAATGAGCAGTTCTTC
v_gene: TRBV10-1; d_gene: NA; abundance: once; j_gene: TRBJ1-1; CDR3aa: CASSAAAGNTEAFF; CDR3nt: TGCGCCAGCAGTGCCGCAGCAGGGAACACTGAAGCTTTCTTT
v_gene: TRBV5-1; d_gene: TRBD2; abundance: NA; j_gene: TRBJ2-1; CDR3aa: CASSYELAGNEQFF; CDR3nt: TGCGCCAGCAGCTATGAGCTAGCGGGAAATGAGCAGTTCTTC
v_gene: TRBV21-1; d_gene: NA; abundance: NA; j_gene: TRBJ2-5; CDR3aa: CASDGEQAQYF; CDR3nt: TGTGCCAGCGACGGGGAGCAGGCCCAGTACTTC
v_gene: TRBV6-1; d_gene: NA; abundance: once; j_gene: TRBJ1-2; CDR3aa: CASSELGGGYTF; CDR3nt: TGTGCCAGCAGTGAATTGGGGGGGGGCTACACCTTC
v_gene: TRBV7-2; d_gene: NA; abundance: once; j_gene: TRBJ2-7; CDR3aa: CASSQTGGSGYEQYF; CDR3nt: TGTGCCAGCAGCCAAACCGGGGGTAGCGGCTACGAGCAGTACTTC
v_gene: TRBV30; d_gene: NA; abundance: once; j_gene: TRBJ2-7; CDR3aa: CAWGGGAYEQYF; CDR3nt: TGTGCCTGGGGAGGGGGGGCCTACGAGCAGTACTTC
v_gene: TRBV28; d_gene: TRBD1; abundance: NA; j_gene: TRBJ1-2; CDR3aa: CAILGQGLYGYTF; CDR3nt: TGTGCCATTCTGGGACAGGGCCTCTATGGCTACACCTTC
v_gene: TRBV30; d_gene: TRBD2; abundance: NA; j_gene: TRBJ2-1; CDR3aa: CAWSVVAGVDPSSSYNEQFF; CDR3nt: TGTGCCTGGAGCGTAGTGGCGGGGGTAGACCCCTCGAGCTCCTACAATGAGCAGTTCTTC
v_gene: TRBV10-3; d_gene: TRBD1; abundance: NA; j_gene: TRBJ1-2; CDR3aa: CAISEGQGIGGYTF; CDR3nt: TGTGCCATCAGTGAAGGACAGGGTATTGGTGGCTACACCTTC
v_gene: TRBV9; d_gene: NA; abundance: NA; j_gene: TRBJ2-2; CDR3aa: CASSVGLQGPGELFF; CDR3nt: TGTGCCAGCAGCGTAGGTTTACAGGGCCCCGGGGAGCTGTTTTTT
v_gene: TRBV5-1; d_gene: NA; abundance: NA; j_gene: TRBJ1-5; CDR3aa: CASSPSGHSLNQPQHF; CDR3nt: TGCGCCAGCAGCCCCTCAGGGCACAGCCTTAATCAGCCCCAGCATTTT
v_gene: TRBV18; d_gene: NA; abundance: NA; j_gene: TRBJ2-7; CDR3aa: CASSPGLRSYEQYF; CDR3nt: TGTGCCAGCTCACCAGGGTTGAGGTCCTACGAGCAGTACTTC
v_gene: TRBV10-3; d_gene: NA; abundance: NA; j_gene: TRBJ2-2; CDR3aa: CAISEIQGRTGELFF; CDR3nt: TGTGCCATCAGTGAGATTCAGGGTCGCACCGGGGAGCTGTTTTTT
v_gene: TRBV7-2; d_gene: TRBD2; abundance: NA; j_gene: TRBJ2-7; CDR3aa: CASSLPPFGAGGKEQYF; CDR3nt: TGTGCCAGCAGCCTCCCCCCGTTTGGAGCGGGAGGTAAAGAGCAGTACTTC
v_gene: TRBV5-6; d_gene: NA; abundance: NA; j_gene: TRBJ2-5; CDR3aa: CASSLLGSQETQYF; CDR3nt: TGTGCCAGCAGCTTGTTGGGGAGTCAAGAGACCCAGTACTTC
v_gene: TRBV6-5; d_gene: NA; abundance: NA; j_gene: TRBJ1-1; CDR3aa: CASNQGTEAFF; CDR3nt: TGTGCCAGCAACCAGGGCACTGAAGCTTTCTTT
v_gene: TRBV5-4; d_gene: TRBD1; abundance: NA; j_gene: TRBJ1-4; CDR3aa: CASSKGTGVNEKLFF; CDR3nt: TGTGCCAGCAGCAAAGGGACAGGGGTTAATGAAAAACTGTTTTTT
v_gene: TRBV9; d_gene: TRBD2; abundance: NA; j_gene: TRBJ2-5; CDR3aa: CASSVTGGIETQYF; CDR3nt: TGTGCCAGCAGCGTTACGGGGGGGATTGAGACCCAGTACTTC
v_gene: TRBV5-4; d_gene: NA; abundance: NA; j_gene: TRBJ2-1; CDR3aa: CASSLRDEQFF; CDR3nt: TGTGCCAGCAGCTTGCGGGACGAGCAGTTCTTC
v_gene: TRBV10-3; d_gene: TRBD2; abundance: NA; j_gene: TRBJ2-1; CDR3aa: CAISETLTRLAGATGTYNEQFF; CDR3nt: TGTGCCATCAGTGAGACCCTGACAAGACTAGCGGGAGCCACGGGCACCTACAATGAGCAGTTCTTC
v_gene: TRBV15; d_gene: NA; abundance: NA; j_gene: TRBJ2-1; CDR3aa: CATSRNLQAVRDNEQFF; CDR3nt: TGTGCCACCAGCAGAAATCTGCAGGCCGTACGGGACAATGAGCAGTTCTTC
v_gene: TRBV9; d_gene: NA; abundance: NA; j_gene: TRBJ1-3; CDR3aa: CASSVATALSGNTIYF; CDR3nt: TGTGCCAGCAGCGTAGCCACGGCTCTCTCTGGAAACACCATATATTTT
v_gene: TRBV5-6; d_gene: NA; abundance: NA; j_gene: TRBJ1-5; CDR3aa: CASSLRDIVQPQHF; CDR3nt: TGTGCCAGCAGCCTCCGGGACATTGTTCAGCCCCAGCATTTT
v_gene: TRBV19; d_gene: NA; abundance: NA; j_gene: TRBJ2-1; CDR3aa: CASSTTGLHNEQFF; CDR3nt: TGTGCCAGTTCTACGACAGGTCTGCATAATGAGCAGTTCTTC
v_gene: TRBV7-2; d_gene: NA; abundance: NA; j_gene: TRBJ2-1; CDR3aa: CASSLEVFGVEQFF; CDR3nt: TGTGCCAGCAGCTTAGAGGTGTTCGGTGTGGAGCAGTTCTTC
v_gene: TRBV6-1; d_gene: TRBD1; abundance: once; j_gene: TRBJ2-5; CDR3aa: CASSEPTGVQETQYF; CDR3nt: TGTGCCAGCAGTGAGCCAACAGGGGTCCAAGAGACCCAGTACTTC
v_gene: TRBV7-3; d_gene: TRBD2; abundance: once; j_gene: TRBJ2-3; CDR3aa: CASSLIGLAGGSADTQYF; CDR3nt: TGTGCCAGCAGCCTCATAGGACTAGCGGGAGGGTCGGCAGATACGCAGTATTTT
v_gene: TRBV2; d_gene: NA; abundance: NA; j_gene: TRBJ2-7; CDR3aa: CASKIGSSGSYEQYF; CDR3nt: TGTGCCAGCAAGATTGGGAGTAGCGGCTCCTACGAGCAGTACTTC
v_gene: TRBV27; d_gene: NA; abundance: NA; j_gene: TRBJ2-2; CDR3aa: CASSLFGSTGELFF; CDR3nt: TGTGCCAGCAGTTTGTTCGGGTCCACCGGGGAGCTGTTTTTT
v_gene: TRBV6-5; d_gene: NA; abundance: NA; j_gene: TRBJ1-1; CDR3aa: CASSQSLDSGKEAFF; CDR3nt: TGTGCCAGCAGTCAATCTCTGGACAGTGGCAAAGAAGCTTTCTTT
v_gene: TRBV30; d_gene: NA; abundance: NA; j_gene: TRBJ2-1; CDR3aa: CAWGADYNEQFF; CDR3nt: TGTGCCTGGGGGGCCGACTACAATGAGCAGTTCTTC
v_gene: TRBV5-1; d_gene: TRBD1; abundance: NA; j_gene: TRBJ2-5; CDR3aa: CASSVSGTGGQKTQYF; CDR3nt: TGCGCCAGCAGCGTGTCCGGGACAGGGGGTCAAAAGACCCAGTACTTC
v_gene: TRBV28; d_gene: NA; abundance: NA; j_gene: TRBJ2-6; CDR3aa: CASSFEGSRGANVLTF; CDR3nt: TGTGCCAGCAGTTTTGAGGGGAGTCGTGGGGCCAACGTCCTGACTTTC
v_gene: TRBV28; d_gene: NA; abundance: NA; j_gene: TRBJ1-2; CDR3aa: CASSVSNYGYTF; CDR3nt: TGTGCCAGCAGTGTGAGTAACTATGGCTACACCTTC
v_gene: TRBV12-5; d_gene: NA; abundance: NA; j_gene: TRBJ2-1; CDR3aa: CASGLVISGVDEQFF; CDR3nt: TGTGCTAGTGGTTTGGTAATTAGTGGGGTTGATGAGCAGTTCTTC
v_gene: TRBV7-2; d_gene: NA; abundance: NA; j_gene: TRBJ2-7; CDR3aa: CASSFGRWSYEQYF; CDR3nt: TGTGCCAGCAGCTTCGGCAGATGGTCCTACGAGCAGTACTTC
v_gene: TRBV7-3; d_gene: NA; abundance: NA; j_gene: TRBJ2-5; CDR3aa: CASSLGTGETQYF; CDR3nt: TGTGCCAGCAGCTTAGGGACCGGGGAGACCCAGTACTTC
v_gene: TRBV6-1; d_gene: NA; abundance: NA; j_gene: TRBJ1-3; CDR3aa: CASSASPGSGNTIYF; CDR3nt: TGTGCCAGCAGTGCATCACCGGGCTCTGGAAACACCATATATTTT
v_gene: TRBV5-4; d_gene: TRBD2; abundance: once; j_gene: TRBJ2-3; CDR3aa: CASSLVGTSGPDTQYF; CDR3nt: TGTGCCAGCAGCTTGGTCGGGACTAGCGGGCCGGATACGCAGTATTTT
v_gene: TRBV5-1; d_gene: NA; abundance: NA; j_gene: TRBJ2-5; CDR3aa: CASSFMRGEAETQYF; CDR3nt: TGCGCCAGCAGCTTTATGAGGGGGGAGGCAGAGACCCAGTACTTC
v_gene: TRBV6-6; d_gene: NA; abundance: NA; j_gene: TRBJ1-2; CDR3aa: CASSYLTGESGYTF; CDR3nt: TGTGCCAGCAGTTACCTGACAGGCGAAAGTGGCTACACCTTC